These 14 T cell receptor beta chains share one sample of origin, sequenced in a study of beta chain features in type 1 diabetes. Study-level results: For Type 1 diabetes patients, all four CD4+ subsets carried TCRB CDR3s that were moderately but significantly shorter.

These receptors lack a known antigen. Expressed TCRB transcripts were sequenced because the entire RNA isolate underwent reverse transcription. The protocol was immunoSEQ multiplex PCR, while the TCRdb copy is restricted to in-frame clones and leaves out a portion. The table shows roughly 100,000 clones, with approximately 30% occurring only once. The sequenced sample consisted of central memory CD4+ T cells from blood. The source of these receptors is a woman younger than 35 with type 1 diabetes.

This clone was recorded a few times. The chain couples TRBV18 to TRBJ1-2; D is ambiguous. The V gene lost 8 bases and the J gene lost 4 bases, with 14 bases spanning the gap. The CDR3 covers 13 residues. Germline loops: CDR1 KGHSH, CDR2 LQKENI. The CDR3 sequence: CASLYEGIYGYTF. CDR3 bases: TGTGCCAGCCTATATGAGGGAATCTATGGCTACACCTTC.

This clone was counted only a few times. This chain joins TRBV7-9 and TRBJ2-3, with a tentative D call TRBD1 (6 bases). The CDR3 is 15 amino acids. Trimming left V 5 bases short and J 4 bases short, with 16 bases between. Germline CDR1 reads SEHNR; CDR2 reads FQNEAQ (reference sequence). The CDR3 region has the DNA TGTGCCAGCAGCACCGGAACAAACAGGGCAGATACGCAGTATTTT. It is translated as CASSTGTNRADTQYF.

The rearrangement links TRBV5-1 to TRBJ2-3; D might be TRBD2 (5 bases). The CDR3 has 14 residues. Trimming removed 8 bases from V and 0 bases from J, with 13 bases in between. Germline lookup yields CDR1 SGHRS and CDR2 YFSETQ. In DNA, the CDR3 is TGCGCCAGTTTAAGCGGCATTAGCACAGATACGCAGTATTTT. As protein: CASLSGISTDTQYF.

This chain's CDR3 is CASAPGGDRGQFF. CDR3 bases: TGTGCCAGCGCCCCTGGGGGGGACAGGGGGCAGTTCTTC. This chain links TRBV28 with TRBJ2-1; 10 bases map to TRBD1. The CDR3 runs 13 residues. With 8 bases clipped from V and 12 bases from J, the junction kept 10 bases outside the gene matches. Germline lookup yields CDR1 MDHEN and CDR2 SYDVKM. The complete variable domain, with remaining parts taken from reference TRBV28 and TRBJ2-1, reads DVKVTQSSRYLVKRTGEKVFLECVQDMDHENMFWYRQDPGLGLRLIYFSYDVKMKEKGDIPEGYSVSREKKERFSLILESASTNQTSMYLCASAPGGDRGQFFGPGTRLTVL.

This clone was recorded a few times. The gene calls are TRBV19 and TRBJ1-2, with 9 positions matching TRBD1. V gave up 7 bases and J gave up 5 bases; unmatched junction bases: 8. Germline values: CDR1 LNHDA, CDR2 SQIVND (reference sequence). This CDR3 contains 14 residues. CDR3 residues: CASTFGQGTYGYTF. For the CDR3, the DNA is TGTGCCAGTACTTTCGGACAGGGGACATATGGCTACACCTTC.

The chain joins TRBV4-3 to TRBJ2-1; D possibly corresponds to TRBD2 (7 bases). Between the trimmed V and J ends, which lost 0 bases and 7 bases, there was a span of 19 bases. CDR1 is LGHNA and CDR2 is YSLEER in the germline V gene. CDR3 length: 17 amino acids. The CDR3 spells CASSQELVGGTRNEQFF. CDR3 sequence (DNA): TGCGCCAGCAGCCAAGAATTAGTGGGAGGGACACGGAATGAGCAGTTCTTC.

This clone was seen only a few times. The chain joins TRBV5-1 to TRBJ2-5; TRBD1 matches 7 bases. This CDR3 has 15 residues. The V gene's germline CDR1 is SGHRS and CDR2 YFSETQ. The V gene end was trimmed by 4 bases and the J gene end by 2 bases; junction bases not matched to a gene: 8. The CDR3 sequence is CASSQQPGQQETQYF. The DNA of the CDR3 is TGCGCCAGCAGCCAGCAACCGGGACAGCAAGAGACCCAGTACTTC.

This clone was counted a few times. The V gene is TRBV28, the J gene TRBJ2-1; tentative D call: TRBD1 (6 bases). Trimming pared 5 bases from V and 6 bases from J, leaving 17 bases between. This CDR3 has 15 amino acids. Germline values: CDR1 MDHEN, CDR2 SYDVKM. The CDR3 nucleotides are TGTGCCAGCAGTACCGAGTGGGGGCCAGGCAATGAGCAGTTCTTC. Its protein product is CASSTEWGPGNEQFF.

The table lists this clone with a few counts. CDR3 sequence: CASSSGGTGELFF. In DNA form, the CDR3 reads TGCGCCAGCAGCTCAGGGGGCACCGGGGAGCTGTTTTTT. The chain uses TRBV5-1 and TRBJ2-2, with 7 bases matching TRBD1. V lost 3 bases, J lost 4 bases, and 0 bases stayed unmatched. In germline, CDR1 is SGHRS, CDR2 YFSETQ. This CDR3 contains 13 residues.

There are a few counts of this clone. The V gene is TRBV5-4, the J gene TRBJ2-1; D is possibly TRBD1 (7 bases). The CDR3 is made up of 15 amino acids. CDR1 is SGHNT, CDR2 YYREEE, per germline (reference sequence). Trimming left V 1 base short and J 0 bases short, with 8 bases between. The CDR3 coding sequence is TGTGCCAGCAGCTTGCAGGGGGGCTCCTACAATGAGCAGTTCTTC. Protein sequence: CASSLQGGSYNEQFF.

This clone was picked up a small number of times. J is TRBJ2-1 and V is TRBV2, with 8 positions matching TRBD1. The CDR3 spans 13 residues. CDR1 SNHLY and CDR2 FYNNEI come from the germline V gene. V was pared by 3 bases and J by 12 bases, with 7 bases of the junction left unmatched. The CDR3 here is CASSDGQGARQFF. The DNA for the CDR3 is TGTGCCAGCAGTGACGGGCAGGGGGCAAGGCAGTTCTTC.

This clone has a handful of counts. The chain has TRBV14 and TRBJ2-7, with D maybe TRBD1 (6 bases). CDR3 length: 14 residues. Between the trimmed V and J ends, which lost 1 base and 2 bases, there was a span of 9 bases. In germline, CDR1 is SGHDN, CDR2 FVKESK. CDR3: CASSQGRGTYEQYV. CDR3 nucleotide sequence: TGTGCCAGCAGCCAAGGCAGGGGAACCTACGAGCAGTACGTC.

The rearrangement uses TRBV7-2 and TRBJ1-2; 8 bases line up with TRBD1. This CDR3 comprises 13 residues. CDR1 and CDR2 from the germline V gene are SGHTA and FQGNSA. V gave up 5 bases and J gave up 3 bases; unmatched junction bases: 2. Written as DNA, the CDR3 is TGTGCCAGCAGCCCGGACAGGGACTATGGCTACACCTTC. This codes for CASSPDRDYGYTF.

In DNA, the CDR3 is TGTGCCAGTAGTACAAACAGGGACACTGAAGCTTTCTTT. It is translated as CASSTNRDTEAFF. The V and J genes are TRBV19 and TRBJ1-1; TRBD1 is a possible D gene (6 bases). Trimming shortened V by 4 bases and J by 3 bases, and 9 bases separated the two germline ends. This CDR3 region has 13 residues. CDR1 LNHDA and CDR2 SQIVND come from the germline V gene (reference sequence). Supplemented by reference TRBV19 and TRBJ1-1, the full variable domain reads DGGITQSPKYLFRKEGQNVTLSCEQNLNHDAMYWYRQDPGQGLRLIYYSQIVNDFQKGDIAEGYSVSREKKESFPLTVTSAQKNPTAFYLCASSTNRDTEAFFGQGTRLTVV.